Many counts were recorded for the clone carrying this T cell receptor (beta chain). Trimming removed 2 bases at V and 0 bases at J, with 8 bases between. CDR1 is ENHRY, CDR2 SYGVKD, per germline. The length of the CDR3 is 15 residues. TCRdb independently ran MiXCR on the PCR reads; one entry per CDR3 protein. The sample contains approximately 77,000 distinct CDR3 sequences, 45% to 50% of which appear only once. This sample is part of a study of CDR3 diversity in severe acne. The source is a male donor with severe acne vulgaris. The chain links TRBV10-3 to TRBJ1-5; D gene uncertain. Specimen: blood. The CDR3, as DNA: TGTGCCATCAGTGAGCTTGGGTATAGCAATCAGCCCCAGCATTTT. It is translated as CAISELGYSNQPQHF.